This T cell receptor beta chain is from a study of OX40 agonist ivuxolimab in advanced cancers. As for the study more broadly: Ivuxolimab was an agonistic, fully human IgG2 monoclonal antibody directed against OX40 (CD134), a costimulatory receptor. Intravenous ivuxolimab was administered to patients every 2 weeks at six dose levels: 0.01, 0.1, 0.3, 1.5, 3 and 10 mg/kg. Of the roughly 52 dose-escalation patients, hepatocellular carcinoma was present in approximately 20, melanoma in roughly 15, renal cell carcinoma in 9 and head and neck cancer in 9. In the dose-escalation cohort, 82.7% of patients were male, and the mean age was 60 years with a range of roughly 20 to 80. Patients were allowed to have had prior anti-PD-1, anti-PD-L1 or anti-CTLA-4 therapy, and approximately 37% of the dose-escalation patients had been treated with checkpoint inhibitors. Three dose-escalation patients achieved partial responses, one with hepatocellular carcinoma and two with cutaneous melanoma. The point of sequencing TCRbeta in the periphery was to test whether ivuxolimab changed TCR sequence diversity and drove clonal T-cell expansion. The paper covers the monotherapy dose-escalation part of the phase I ivuxolimab trial, which included N = 52 patients. Overall results and qualifications from the work: At doses of 0.1 to 3.0 mg/kg, clonal expansion of both CD4+ and CD8+ T cells in blood was seen between baseline and week 6. Low levels of normalized T-cell clonal expansion were also seen in some patients who did not respond. After ivuxolimab, CD8+ T cells had more expanded clones than CD4+ T cells on average. The antigen specificity of the peripheral T cells that underwent clonal expansion was not determined. In the 0.1-3.0 mg/kg groups, partial responders were among the patients with the lowest normalized peripheral clonal expansion, particularly in CD8+ T cells.

Genomic DNA was isolated from the sorted cells so that the TCRbeta CDR3 region could be sequenced. TCRbeta CDR3 regions were sequenced using the immunoSEQ Assay. TCRdb took over this immuneACCESS table, retaining in-frame rearrangements with V and J assigned. Such tables are incomplete; in checked studies, under half of the missing clones stem from an unresolved V gene, and the remainder is unexplained. For this sample there are over 35,000 clones; around 89% appear just once. The leading ten clones occupy 12% of the sample. The trial excluded patients who had a history of autoimmune disease or were on systemic immunosuppression. Peripheral blood for TCR sequencing was collected from all dose cohorts at baseline, on cycle 4 day 1, and on cycle 7 day 1. Samples came from an open-label, multicenter, first-in-human phase I dose-escalation trial of ivuxolimab. The trial enrolled adults with locally advanced or metastatic head and neck squamous cell, hepatocellular, melanoma or renal cell carcinoma. Before TCR sequencing, CD4+ T cells and CD8+ T cells were sorted from peripheral blood as separate populations.

With respect to this clone: The antigen this receptor binds is unknown. No base quality information exists; no much larger clone differs at one position.

The CDR3 spans 14 residues, from the cysteine through the phenylalanine. CDR3 DNA only is kept here, 42 bases in frame from base 1. V is reduced by 4 bases and J by 3 bases, leaving a spacing of 14 bases between them. According to the germline V gene, CDR1 reads SGDLS and CDR2 reads YYNGEE. The receptor comes from an adult with an advanced solid tumor such as melanoma, head and neck, liver or kidney cancer. In this chain, TRBV9 is recombined with TRBJ2-7, with the D gene too uncertain to name. The sequencing used CD4+ or CD8+ T cells sorted from blood, collected in a trial of the OX40 agonist ivuxolimab. The CDR3 protein: CASSPRAGSYEQYF. The DNA sequence reads TGTGCCAGCAGCCCCCGGGCAGGCAGCTACGAGCAGTACTTC.